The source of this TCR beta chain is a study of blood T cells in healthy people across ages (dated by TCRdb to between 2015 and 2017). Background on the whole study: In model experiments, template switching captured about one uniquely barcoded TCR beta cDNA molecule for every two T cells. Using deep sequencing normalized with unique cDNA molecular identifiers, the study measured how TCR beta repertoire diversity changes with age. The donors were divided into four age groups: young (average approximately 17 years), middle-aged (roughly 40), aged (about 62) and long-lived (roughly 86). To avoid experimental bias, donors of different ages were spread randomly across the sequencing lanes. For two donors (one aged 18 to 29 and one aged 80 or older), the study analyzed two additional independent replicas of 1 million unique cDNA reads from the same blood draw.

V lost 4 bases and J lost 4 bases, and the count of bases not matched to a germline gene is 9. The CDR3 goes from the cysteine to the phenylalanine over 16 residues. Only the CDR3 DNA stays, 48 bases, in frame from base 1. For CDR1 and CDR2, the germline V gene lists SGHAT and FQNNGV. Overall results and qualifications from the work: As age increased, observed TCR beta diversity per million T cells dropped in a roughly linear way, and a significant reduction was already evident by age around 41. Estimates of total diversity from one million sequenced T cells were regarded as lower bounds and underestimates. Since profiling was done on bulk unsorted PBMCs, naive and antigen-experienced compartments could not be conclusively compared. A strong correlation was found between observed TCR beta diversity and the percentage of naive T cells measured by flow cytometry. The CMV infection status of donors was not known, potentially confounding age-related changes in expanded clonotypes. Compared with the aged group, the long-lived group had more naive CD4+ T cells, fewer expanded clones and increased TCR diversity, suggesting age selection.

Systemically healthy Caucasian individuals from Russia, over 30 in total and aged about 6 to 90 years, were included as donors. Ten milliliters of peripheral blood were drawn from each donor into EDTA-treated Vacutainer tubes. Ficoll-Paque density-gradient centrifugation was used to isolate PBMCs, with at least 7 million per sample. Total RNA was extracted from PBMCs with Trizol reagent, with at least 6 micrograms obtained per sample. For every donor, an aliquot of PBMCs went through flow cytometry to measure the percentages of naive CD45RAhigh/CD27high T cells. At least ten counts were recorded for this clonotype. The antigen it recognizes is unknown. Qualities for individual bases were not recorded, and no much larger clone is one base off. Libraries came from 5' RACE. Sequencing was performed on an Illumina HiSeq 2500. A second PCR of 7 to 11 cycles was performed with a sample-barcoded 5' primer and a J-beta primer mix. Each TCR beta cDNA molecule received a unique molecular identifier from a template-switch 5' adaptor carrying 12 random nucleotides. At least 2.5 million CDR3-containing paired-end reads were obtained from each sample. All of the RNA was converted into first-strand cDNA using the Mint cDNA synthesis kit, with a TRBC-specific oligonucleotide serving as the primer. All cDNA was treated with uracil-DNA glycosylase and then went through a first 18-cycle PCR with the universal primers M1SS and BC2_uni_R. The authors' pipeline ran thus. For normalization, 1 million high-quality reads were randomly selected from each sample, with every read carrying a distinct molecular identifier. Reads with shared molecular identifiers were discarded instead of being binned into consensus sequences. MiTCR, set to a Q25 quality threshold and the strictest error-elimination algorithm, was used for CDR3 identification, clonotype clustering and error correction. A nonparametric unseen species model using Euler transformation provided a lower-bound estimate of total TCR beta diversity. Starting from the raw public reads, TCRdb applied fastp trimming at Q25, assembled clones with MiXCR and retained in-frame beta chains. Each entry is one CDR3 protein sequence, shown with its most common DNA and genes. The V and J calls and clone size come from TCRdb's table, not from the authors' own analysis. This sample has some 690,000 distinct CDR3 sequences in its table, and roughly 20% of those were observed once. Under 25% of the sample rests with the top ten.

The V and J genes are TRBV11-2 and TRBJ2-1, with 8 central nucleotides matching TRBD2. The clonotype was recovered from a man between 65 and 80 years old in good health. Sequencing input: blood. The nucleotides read TGTGCCAGCAGCTCCGGCGACGCGGGGGGATACAATGAGCAGTTCTTC. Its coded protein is CASSSGDAGGYNEQFF.